This T cell receptor (beta chain) appears in the sequencing data of a study of blood T cells in healthy people across ages. Germline V gene data show CDR1 as MNHNY and CDR2 as SVGAGI (reference sequence). There are 13 residues in the CDR3. The V end was cut by 5 bases, the J end by 1 base, with 8 bases between. A sample-barcoded 5' primer and a J-beta primer mix were used in a second PCR of roughly 6 to 11 cycles. MiXCR, applied by TCRdb to the 5' RACE reads, yields one record per CDR3 protein. The data hold roughly 1,100,000 distinct CDR3 sequences, with under 30% observed a single time. This sample was shared with a second study, whose subject was T cells of mothers and their children.

The sample taken for sequencing was blood. The clonotype was recovered from a girl aged 2 to 10 in good health. This chain joins TRBV6-6 and TRBJ1-1; D unresolved. CDR3 nucleotides: TGTGCCAGCAGTAATACGTGGAACACTGAAGCTTTCTTT. Translating it yields CASSNTWNTEAFF.